The rows below give T cell receptor beta chains drawn from one sample of a study of shared T cell receptors in the human thymus. Assay used: immunoSEQ multiplex PCR; TCRdb lists only in-frame clones, some missing. The sample lists hundreds of thousands of clones, 75% to 85% occurring once. These data were likewise used in another study, on human thymus T cells.

The sample was thymocytes. These receptors all come from a boy younger than two with a congenital heart defect. Both conserved end residues are part of each CDR3. Fields, in order: clone size, D gene, V gene, CDR3 length, J gene, CDR3 DNA, CDR3 protein. A D gene is named only where the DNA matches it firmly. The listing skips clone size in some rows; elsewhere it reads once, few, many or a size class.

clone_size: -
d_call: TRBD2
v_call: TRBV2
cdr3_length: 18
j_call: TRBJ2-1
cdr3_nt: TGTGCCAGCAGTGAACCACCGGGACTAGCGGCACGGGACAATGAGCAGTTCTTC
cdr3_aa: CASSEPPGLAARDNEQFF

clone_size: -
d_call: -
v_call: TRBV25-1
cdr3_length: 17
j_call: TRBJ1-5
cdr3_nt: TGTGCCAGCAGCCACCCAAAGGGAGGGCAAGGCAATCAGCCCCAGCATTTT
cdr3_aa: CASSHPKGGQGNQPQHF

clone_size: few
d_call: TRBD1
v_call: TRBV15
cdr3_length: 15
j_call: TRBJ2-7
cdr3_nt: TGTGCCACCAGTTGGTGGGACAGGGGGCGACGTTGGCAGTACTTC
cdr3_aa: CATSWWDRGRRWQYF

clone_size: -
d_call: TRBD1
v_call: TRBV5-6
cdr3_length: 17
j_call: TRBJ1-2
cdr3_nt: TGTGCCAGCAGCTTATTGGGCAGGGGGCATGATAGAGATGGCTACACCTTC
cdr3_aa: CASSLLGRGHDRDGYTF

clone_size: -
d_call: TRBD2
v_call: TRBV6-5
cdr3_length: 15
j_call: TRBJ2-7
cdr3_nt: TGTGCCAGCAGTCACCAGCGGGAGGGGGGTTACGAGCAGTACTTC
cdr3_aa: CASSHQREGGYEQYF

clone_size: -
d_call: -
v_call: TRBV27
cdr3_length: 14
j_call: TRBJ2-7
cdr3_nt: TGTGCCAGCACCTCTCGGGGGAGTCTCCACGAGCAGTACTTC
cdr3_aa: CASTSRGSLHEQYF

clone_size: -
d_call: TRBD2
v_call: TRBV4-1
cdr3_length: 14
j_call: TRBJ2-7
cdr3_nt: TGCGCCAGCAGCCAGACTAGCGGGGCCTACGAGCAGTACTTC
cdr3_aa: CASSQTSGAYEQYF

clone_size: -
d_call: TRBD2
v_call: TRBV11-2
cdr3_length: 15
j_call: TRBJ2-7
cdr3_nt: TGTGCCAGCAGCTCCCCTAGCGGGAGGACGTACGAGCAGTACTTC
cdr3_aa: CASSSPSGRTYEQYF

clone_size: -
d_call: TRBD2
v_call: TRBV6-1
cdr3_length: 16
j_call: TRBJ2-7
cdr3_nt: TGTGCCAGCAGTGGTGGTGCGGGAGGGGGGCTCTACGAGCAGTACTTC
cdr3_aa: CASSGGAGGGLYEQYF

clone_size: -
d_call: TRBD2
v_call: TRBV14
cdr3_length: 17
j_call: TRBJ2-1
cdr3_nt: TGTGCCAGCAGCCAGGCTAGCGGGAGAGGCCCCTACAATGAGCAGTTCTTC
cdr3_aa: CASSQASGRGPYNEQFF

clone_size: -
d_call: -
v_call: TRBV30
cdr3_length: 14
j_call: TRBJ1-3
cdr3_nt: TGTGCCTGGAGGTCCAACAGAGATGGAAACACCATATATTTT
cdr3_aa: CAWRSNRDGNTIYF

clone_size: -
d_call: -
v_call: TRBV30
cdr3_length: 13
j_call: TRBJ1-2
cdr3_nt: TGTGCCTGGAGTTGGGGCGGCTACTATGGCTACACCTTC
cdr3_aa: CAWSWGGYYGYTF

clone_size: -
d_call: -
v_call: TRBV2
cdr3_length: 17
j_call: TRBJ2-7
cdr3_nt: TGTGCCAGCAGTGGGGGGGGCGGGGGCGAGAGCTCCTACGAGCAGTACTTC
cdr3_aa: CASSGGGGGESSYEQYF

clone_size: -
d_call: TRBD2
v_call: TRBV25-1
cdr3_length: 11
j_call: TRBJ2-7
cdr3_nt: TGTGCCACCTCAGCGGGGGGAGAGCAGTACTTC
cdr3_aa: CATSAGGEQYF

clone_size: -
d_call: TRBD1
v_call: TRBV5-1
cdr3_length: 15
j_call: TRBJ2-7
cdr3_nt: TGCGCCAGCAGCTCCCCGGACAGGGGGCTATACGAGCAGTACTTC
cdr3_aa: CASSSPDRGLYEQYF

clone_size: once
d_call: TRBD2
v_call: TRBV30
cdr3_length: 16
j_call: TRBJ2-1
cdr3_nt: TGTGCCTGGAAAATCATGGCTAGCGGGAGGGCCACTGAGCAGTTCTTC
cdr3_aa: CAWKIMASGRATEQFF

clone_size: once
d_call: TRBD1
v_call: TRBV4-3
cdr3_length: 19
j_call: TRBJ1-1
cdr3_nt: TGCGCCAGCAGCCAAGATGGGACGGGACAGGGGGCCCCGAACACTGAAGCTTTCTTT
cdr3_aa: CASSQDGTGQGAPNTEAFF

clone_size: -
d_call: TRBD1
v_call: TRBV4-1
cdr3_length: 17
j_call: TRBJ1-1
cdr3_nt: TGCGCCAGCAGCCAAGAGCCAACCGGGACAGGTCCCACTGAAGCTTTCTTT
cdr3_aa: CASSQEPTGTGPTEAFF

clone_size: -
d_call: -
v_call: TRBV5-6
cdr3_length: 18
j_call: TRBJ2-3
cdr3_nt: TGTGCCAGCAGCTTGAACCGTCGGGGGAACCCTGGCACAGATACGCAGTATTTT
cdr3_aa: CASSLNRRGNPGTDTQYF

clone_size: -
d_call: -
v_call: TRBV7-9
cdr3_length: 15
j_call: TRBJ2-2
cdr3_nt: TGTGCCAGCAGCTTAGCCCCCCCGCCAGGCGGGGAGCTGTTTTTT
cdr3_aa: CASSLAPPPGGELFF

clone_size: few
d_call: TRBD1
v_call: TRBV28
cdr3_length: 15
j_call: TRBJ1-4
cdr3_nt: TGTGCCAGCAGCTCAATAGGGACAGGGCCTGAAAAACTGTTTTTT
cdr3_aa: CASSSIGTGPEKLFF

clone_size: -
d_call: TRBD2
v_call: TRBV4-3
cdr3_length: 16
j_call: TRBJ2-1
cdr3_nt: TGCGCCAGCAGCCAAGAATGGTCGGGAGGAGGGAATGAGCAGTTCTTC
cdr3_aa: CASSQEWSGGGNEQFF

clone_size: -
d_call: TRBD1
v_call: TRBV12-5
cdr3_length: 17
j_call: TRBJ2-5
cdr3_nt: TGTGCTAGTGGCTGGACCCGGGGACAGGGCCTCCAAGAGACCCAGTACTTC
cdr3_aa: CASGWTRGQGLQETQYF

clone_size: -
d_call: TRBD1
v_call: TRBV6-1
cdr3_length: 15
j_call: TRBJ2-5
cdr3_nt: TGTGCCAGCAGTGAAAGGAAGGGGGCAGAGGAGACCCAGTACTTC
cdr3_aa: CASSERKGAEETQYF

clone_size: -
d_call: -
v_call: TRBV6-5
cdr3_length: 14
j_call: TRBJ1-2
cdr3_nt: TGTGCCAGCAGTCCTCGGGAGGAGAACTATGGCTACACCTTC
cdr3_aa: CASSPREENYGYTF

clone_size: -
d_call: TRBD1
v_call: TRBV6-1
cdr3_length: 13
j_call: TRBJ1-2
cdr3_nt: TGTGCCAGCAGTGAAGCCGACAGGGTTGGCTACACCTTC
cdr3_aa: CASSEADRVGYTF

clone_size: -
d_call: TRBD1
v_call: TRBV30
cdr3_length: 13
j_call: TRBJ1-3
cdr3_nt: TGTGCCTGCACATCGGGACAGGGAGACACCATATATTTT
cdr3_aa: CACTSGQGDTIYF

clone_size: -
d_call: TRBD2
v_call: TRBV2
cdr3_length: 19
j_call: TRBJ2-7
cdr3_nt: TGTGCCAGCAGTGATCCCCTACCTTTGGGTAGCGGGAGGGCCTACGAGCAGTACTTC
cdr3_aa: CASSDPLPLGSGRAYEQYF

clone_size: -
d_call: -
v_call: TRBV5-1
cdr3_length: 14
j_call: TRBJ1-2
cdr3_nt: TGCGCCAGCAGCTTGGGACAGTTCCTCTATGGCTACCCCTTC
cdr3_aa: CASSLGQFLYGYPF

clone_size: -
d_call: TRBD1
v_call: TRBV7-9
cdr3_length: 14
j_call: TRBJ1-4
cdr3_nt: TGTGCCAGCAGCTTAGTAGGACAGGGGGAAAAACTGTTTTTT
cdr3_aa: CASSLVGQGEKLFF